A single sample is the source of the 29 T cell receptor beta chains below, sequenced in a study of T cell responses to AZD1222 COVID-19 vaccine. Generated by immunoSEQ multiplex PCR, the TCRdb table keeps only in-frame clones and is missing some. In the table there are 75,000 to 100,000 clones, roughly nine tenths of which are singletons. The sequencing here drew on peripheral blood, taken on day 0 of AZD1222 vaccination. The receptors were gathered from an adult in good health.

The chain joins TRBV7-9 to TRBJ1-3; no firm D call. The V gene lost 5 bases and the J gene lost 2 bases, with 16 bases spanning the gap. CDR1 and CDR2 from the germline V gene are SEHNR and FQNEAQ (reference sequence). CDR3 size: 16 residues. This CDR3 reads CASSPRTELAGNTIYF. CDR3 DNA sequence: TGTGCCAGCAGCCCGCGGACGGAACTGGCTGGAAACACCATATATTTT.

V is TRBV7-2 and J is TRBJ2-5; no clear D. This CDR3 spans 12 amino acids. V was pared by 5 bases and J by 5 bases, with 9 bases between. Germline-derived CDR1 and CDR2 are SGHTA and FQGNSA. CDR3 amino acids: CASSRIGETQYF. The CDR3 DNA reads TGTGCCAGCAGCCGGATAGGGGAGACCCAGTACTTC.

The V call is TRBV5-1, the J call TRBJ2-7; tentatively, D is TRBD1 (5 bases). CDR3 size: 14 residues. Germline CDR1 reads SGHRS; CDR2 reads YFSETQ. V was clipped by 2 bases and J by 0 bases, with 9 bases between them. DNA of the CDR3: TGCGCCAGCAGCTTCCGACAGAGCTCCTACGAGCAGTACTTC. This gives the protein CASSFRQSSYEQYF.

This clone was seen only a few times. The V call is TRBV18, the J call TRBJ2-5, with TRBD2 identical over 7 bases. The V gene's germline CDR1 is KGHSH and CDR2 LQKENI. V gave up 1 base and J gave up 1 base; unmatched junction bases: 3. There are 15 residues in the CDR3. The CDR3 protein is CASSPLPGGQETQYF. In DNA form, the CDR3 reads TGTGCCAGCTCACCACTTCCGGGGGGCCAAGAGACCCAGTACTTC.

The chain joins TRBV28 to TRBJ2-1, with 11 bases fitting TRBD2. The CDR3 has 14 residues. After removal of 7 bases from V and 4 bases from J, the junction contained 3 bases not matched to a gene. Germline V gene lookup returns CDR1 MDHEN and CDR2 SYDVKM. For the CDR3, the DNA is TGTGCCAGCACCCTAGCGGGGGGTTACAATGAGCAGTTCTTC. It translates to CASTLAGGYNEQFF.

The CDR3 bases are TGTGCCAGCAGCTTGGACGGGAGTCATGAATACGAGCAGTACTTC. It is translated as CASSLDGSHEYEQYF. The V and J genes are TRBV5-4 and TRBJ2-7, with D tentatively TRBD2 (6 bases). Trimming removed 0 bases from V and 4 bases from J, with 14 bases in between. CDR1 is SGHNT and CDR2 is YYREEE in the germline V gene (reference sequence). CDR3 size: 15 residues.

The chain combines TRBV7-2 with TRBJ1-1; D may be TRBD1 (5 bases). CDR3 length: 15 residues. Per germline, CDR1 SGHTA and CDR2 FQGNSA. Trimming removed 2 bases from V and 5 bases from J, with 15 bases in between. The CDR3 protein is CASSLRDLDRTEAFF. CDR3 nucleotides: TGTGCCAGCAGCTTACGGGATCTCGACAGAACTGAAGCTTTCTTT.

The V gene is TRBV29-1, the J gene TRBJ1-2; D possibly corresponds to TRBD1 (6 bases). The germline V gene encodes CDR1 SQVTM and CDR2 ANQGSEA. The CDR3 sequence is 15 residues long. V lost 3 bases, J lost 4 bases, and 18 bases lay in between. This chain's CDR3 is CSVDPRDTSGYGYTF. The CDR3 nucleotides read TGCAGCGTTGACCCCAGGGACACCTCGGGCTATGGCTACACCTTC.

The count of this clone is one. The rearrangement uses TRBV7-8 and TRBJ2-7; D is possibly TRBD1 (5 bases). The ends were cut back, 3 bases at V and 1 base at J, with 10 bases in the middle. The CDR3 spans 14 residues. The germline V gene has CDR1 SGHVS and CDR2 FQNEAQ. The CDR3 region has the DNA TGTGCCAGCAGCTTTACAGGCACGTCCTACGAGCAGTACTTC. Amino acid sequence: CASSFTGTSYEQYF. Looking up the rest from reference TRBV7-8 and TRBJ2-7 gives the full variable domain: GAGVSQSPRYKVAKRGQDVALRCDPISGHVSLFWYQQALGQGPEFLTYFQNEAQLDKSGLPSDRFFAERPEGSVSTLKIQRTQQEDSAVYLCASSFTGTSYEQYFGPGTRLTVT.

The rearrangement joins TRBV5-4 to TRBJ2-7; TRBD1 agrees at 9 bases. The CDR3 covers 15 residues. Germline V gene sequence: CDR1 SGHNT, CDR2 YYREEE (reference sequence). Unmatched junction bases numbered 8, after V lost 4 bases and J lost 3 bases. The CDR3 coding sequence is TGTGCCAGCAGCACCGGACAGGGGAACGTCTACGAGCAGTACTTC. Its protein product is CASSTGQGNVYEQYF.

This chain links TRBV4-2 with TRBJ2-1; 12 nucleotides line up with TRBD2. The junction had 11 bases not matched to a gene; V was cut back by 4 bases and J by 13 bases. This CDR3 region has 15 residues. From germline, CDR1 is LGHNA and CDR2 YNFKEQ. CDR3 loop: CASSPRLAGAESQFF. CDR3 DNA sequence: TGTGCCAGCAGCCCCCGACTAGCGGGGGCCGAGTCCCAGTTCTTC.

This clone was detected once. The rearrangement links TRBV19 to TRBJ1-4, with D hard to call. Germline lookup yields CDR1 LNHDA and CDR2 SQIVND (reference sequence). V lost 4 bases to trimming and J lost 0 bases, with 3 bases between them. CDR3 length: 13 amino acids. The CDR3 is CASSTTTNEKLFF. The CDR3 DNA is TGTGCCAGTAGTACAACAACTAATGAAAAACTGTTTTTT. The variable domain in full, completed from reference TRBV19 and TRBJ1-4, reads DGGITQSPKYLFRKEGQNVTLSCEQNLNHDAMYWYRQDPGQGLRLIYYSQIVNDFQKGDIAEGYSVSREKKESFPLTVTSAQKNPTAFYLCASSTTTNEKLFFGSGTQLSVL.

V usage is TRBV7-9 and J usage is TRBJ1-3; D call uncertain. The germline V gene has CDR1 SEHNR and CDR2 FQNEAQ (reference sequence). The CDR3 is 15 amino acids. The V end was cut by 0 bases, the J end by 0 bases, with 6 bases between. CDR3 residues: CASSLAGTSGNTIYF. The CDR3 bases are TGTGCCAGCAGCTTAGCAGGCACCTCTGGAAACACCATATATTTT. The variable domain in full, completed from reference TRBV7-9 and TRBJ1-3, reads DTGVSQNPRHKITKRGQNVTFRCDPISEHNRLYWYRQTLGQGPEFLTYFQNEAQLEKSRLLSDRFSAERPKGSFSTLEIQRTEQGDSAMYLCASSLAGTSGNTIYFGEGSWLTVV.

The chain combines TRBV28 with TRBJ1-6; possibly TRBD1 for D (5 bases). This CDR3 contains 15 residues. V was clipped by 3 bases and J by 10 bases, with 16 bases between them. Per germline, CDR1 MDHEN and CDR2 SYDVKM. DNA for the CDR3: TGTGCCAGCAGTTTGCCCGGTCAGGGCGTCTCACCCCTCCACTTT. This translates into CASSLPGQGVSPLHF.

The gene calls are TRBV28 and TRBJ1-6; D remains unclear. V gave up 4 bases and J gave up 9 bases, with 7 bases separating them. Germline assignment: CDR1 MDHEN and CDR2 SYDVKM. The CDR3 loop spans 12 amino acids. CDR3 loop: CASSSWLSPLHF. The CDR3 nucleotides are TGTGCCAGCAGTTCATGGCTTTCACCCCTCCACTTT. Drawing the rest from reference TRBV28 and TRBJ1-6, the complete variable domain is DVKVTQSSRYLVKRTGEKVFLECVQDMDHENMFWYRQDPGLGLRLIYFSYDVKMKEKGDIPEGYSVSREKKERFSLILESASTNQTSMYLCASSSWLSPLHFGNGTRLTVT.

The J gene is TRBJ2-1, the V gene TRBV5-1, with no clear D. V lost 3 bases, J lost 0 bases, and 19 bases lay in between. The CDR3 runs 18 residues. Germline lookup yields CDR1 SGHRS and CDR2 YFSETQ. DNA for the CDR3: TGCGCCAGCAGCTCGATTCAGAGAACCGAGAGCTCCTACAATGAGCAGTTCTTC. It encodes CASSSIQRTESSYNEQFF.

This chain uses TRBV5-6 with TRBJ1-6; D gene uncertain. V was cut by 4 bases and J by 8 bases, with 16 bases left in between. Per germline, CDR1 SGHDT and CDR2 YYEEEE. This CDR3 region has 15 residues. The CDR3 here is CASSLYTFTHSPLHF. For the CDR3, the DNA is TGTGCCAGCAGCCTTTACACTTTTACGCATTCACCCCTCCACTTT.

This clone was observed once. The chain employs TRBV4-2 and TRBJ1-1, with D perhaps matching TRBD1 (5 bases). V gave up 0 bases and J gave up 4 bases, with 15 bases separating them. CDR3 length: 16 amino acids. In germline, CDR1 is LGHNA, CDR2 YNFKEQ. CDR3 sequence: CASSQDRQPGITEAFF. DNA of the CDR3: TGTGCCAGCAGCCAAGATCGACAGCCTGGCATCACTGAAGCTTTCTTT.

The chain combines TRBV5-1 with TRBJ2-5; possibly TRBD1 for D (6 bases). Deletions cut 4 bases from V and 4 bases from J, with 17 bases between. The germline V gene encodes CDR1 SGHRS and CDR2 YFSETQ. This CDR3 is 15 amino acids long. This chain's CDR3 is CASSPGVRGGETQYF. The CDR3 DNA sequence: TGCGCCAGCAGCCCTGGTGTCAGGGGTGGAGAGACCCAGTACTTC.

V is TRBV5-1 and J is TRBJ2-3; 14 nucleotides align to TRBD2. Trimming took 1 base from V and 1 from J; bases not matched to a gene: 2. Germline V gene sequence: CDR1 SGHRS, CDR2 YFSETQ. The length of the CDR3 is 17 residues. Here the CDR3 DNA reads TGCGCCAGCAGCTTGAGACTAGCGGGGGGGCGCACAGATACGCAGTATTTT. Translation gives CASSLRLAGGRTDTQYF.

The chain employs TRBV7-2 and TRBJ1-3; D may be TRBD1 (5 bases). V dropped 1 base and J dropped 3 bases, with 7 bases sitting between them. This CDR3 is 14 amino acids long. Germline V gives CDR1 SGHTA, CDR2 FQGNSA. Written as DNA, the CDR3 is TGTGCCAGCAGCTTAGAGGGGTATGGAAACACCATATATTTT. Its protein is CASSLEGYGNTIYF. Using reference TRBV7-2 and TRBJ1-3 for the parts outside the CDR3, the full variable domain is GAGVSQSPSNKVTEKGKDVELRCDPISGHTALYWYRQSLGQGLEFLIYFQGNSAPDKSGLPSDRFSAERTGGSVSTLTIQRTQQEDSAVYLCASSLEGYGNTIYFGEGSWLTVV.

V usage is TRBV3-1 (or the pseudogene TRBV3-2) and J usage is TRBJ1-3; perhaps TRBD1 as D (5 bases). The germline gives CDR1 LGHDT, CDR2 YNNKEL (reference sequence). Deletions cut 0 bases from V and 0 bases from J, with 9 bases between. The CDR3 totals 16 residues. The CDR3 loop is CASSQDRAYSGNTIYF. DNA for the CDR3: TGTGCCAGCAGCCAAGACAGGGCATACTCTGGAAACACCATATATTTT.

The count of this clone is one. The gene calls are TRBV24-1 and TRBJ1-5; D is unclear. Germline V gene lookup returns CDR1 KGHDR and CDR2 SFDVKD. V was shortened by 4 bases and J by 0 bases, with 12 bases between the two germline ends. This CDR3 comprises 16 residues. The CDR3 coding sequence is TGTGCCACCAGTGACCTAGACGGAATTAGCAATCAGCCCCAGCATTTT. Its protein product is CATSDLDGISNQPQHF.

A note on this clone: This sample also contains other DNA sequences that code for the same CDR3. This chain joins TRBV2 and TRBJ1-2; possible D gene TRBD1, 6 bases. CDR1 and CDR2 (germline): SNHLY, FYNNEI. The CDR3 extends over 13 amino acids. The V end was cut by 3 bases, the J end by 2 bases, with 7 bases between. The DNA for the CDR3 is TGTGCCAGCAGTGACCAGGGGAACTATGGCTACACCTTC. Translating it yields CASSDQGNYGYTF. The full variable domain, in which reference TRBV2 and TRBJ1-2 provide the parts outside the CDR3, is EPEVTQTPSHQVTQMGQEVILRCVPISNHLYFYWYRQILGQKVEFLVSFYNNEISEKSEIFDDQFSVERPDGSNFTLKIRSTKLEDSAMYFCASSDQGNYGYTFGSGTRLTVV.

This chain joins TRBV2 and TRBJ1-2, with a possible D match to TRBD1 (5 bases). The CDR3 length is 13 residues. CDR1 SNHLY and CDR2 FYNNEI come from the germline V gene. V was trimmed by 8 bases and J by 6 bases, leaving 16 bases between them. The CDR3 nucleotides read TGTGCCAGCCGAATGGGGCTGACGCATGGCTACACCTTC. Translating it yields CASRMGLTHGYTF.

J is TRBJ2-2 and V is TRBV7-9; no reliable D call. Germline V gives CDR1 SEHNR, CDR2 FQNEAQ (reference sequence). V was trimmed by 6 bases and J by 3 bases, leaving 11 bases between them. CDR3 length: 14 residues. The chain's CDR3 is CASSKTDDTGELFF. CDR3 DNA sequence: TGTGCCAGCAGTAAGACTGATGACACCGGGGAGCTGTTTTTT.

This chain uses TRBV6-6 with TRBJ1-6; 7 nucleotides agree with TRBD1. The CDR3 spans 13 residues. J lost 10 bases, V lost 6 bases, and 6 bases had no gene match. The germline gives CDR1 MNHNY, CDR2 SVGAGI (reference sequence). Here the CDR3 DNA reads TGTGCCAGCAGGGACAACAGGGGCTCACCCCTCCACTTT. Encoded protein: CASRDNRGSPLHF.

CDR3 sequence (DNA): TGTGCCAGCAGCTTGGATTTTTTAGCCAAAAACATTCAGTACTTC. This encodes CASSLDFLAKNIQYF. V usage is TRBV5-8 and J usage is TRBJ2-4; D gene uncertain. CDR1 SGHTS and CDR2 YDEGEE come from the germline V gene. This CDR3 is built from 15 residues. V lost 0 bases and J lost 0, with 7 bases in between.

CDR3 DNA: TGTGCCAGCAGTTACAGGGAGTTCAATCAGCCCCAGCATTTT. Translated: CASSYREFNQPQHF. The chain couples TRBV6-6 to TRBJ1-5; D remains ambiguous. This CDR3 is built from 14 residues. Germline V lookup: CDR1 MNHNY, CDR2 SVGAGI (reference sequence). V lost 2 bases to trimming and J lost 3 bases, with 8 bases between them.